The rows below give T cell receptor beta chains drawn from one sample of a study of CD8 T cells in ankylosing spondylitis. TCRdb passed the 5' RACE reads through MiXCR, listing each CDR3 protein once. The profile shows under 300,000 distinct CDR3 sequences, about 10% of them singletons. The source material was blood, either unsorted or a sorted T cell fraction (not recorded which). The receptors here all came from a male donor with ankylosing spondylitis or in good health (not recorded which). Both conserved end residues are part of each CDR3. Each record gives: CDR3 protein, CDR3 DNA, V gene, D gene, clone size, J gene. D genes are given only for firm matches. Part of the rows lack a size; the others show once, few, many or a class for expanded clones.

CDR3aa: CASSRLEQETQYF
CDR3nt: TGCGCCAGCAGCCGACTAGAACAAGAGACCCAGTACTTC
v_gene: TRBV4-1
d_gene: NA
abundance: many
j_gene: TRBJ2-5

CDR3aa: CASRSPGKAGLDGYTF
CDR3nt: TGTGCCAGCAGATCTCCCGGGAAAGCGGGTCTGGATGGCTACACCTTC
v_gene: TRBV7-8
d_gene: NA
abundance: many
j_gene: TRBJ1-2

CDR3aa: CAIQIGMGGEQFF
CDR3nt: TGTGCCATTCAGATCGGAATGGGGGGTGAGCAGTTCTTC
v_gene: TRBV10-3
d_gene: NA
abundance: many
j_gene: TRBJ2-1

CDR3aa: CAWSPDRNQPQHF
CDR3nt: TGTGCCTGGAGTCCGGACAGGAACCAGCCCCAGCATTTT
v_gene: TRBV30
d_gene: TRBD1
abundance: NA
j_gene: TRBJ1-5

CDR3aa: CASSEDRGQEYF
CDR3nt: TGTGCCAGCAGTGAAGACAGGGGGCAGGAGTACTTC
v_gene: TRBV2
d_gene: TRBD1
abundance: NA
j_gene: TRBJ2-7

CDR3aa: CASSTVASGGASWNEQFF
CDR3nt: TGCGCCAGCAGCACCGTGGCCAGCGGGGGGGCCTCATGGAATGAGCAGTTCTTC
v_gene: TRBV5-1
d_gene: TRBD2
abundance: many
j_gene: TRBJ2-1

CDR3aa: CASSHGGGVANGYTF
CDR3nt: TGTGCCAGCAGCCACGGGGGAGGCGTTGCGAATGGCTACACCTTC
v_gene: TRBV5-5
d_gene: NA
abundance: many
j_gene: TRBJ1-2

CDR3aa: CASSEVGFSTDTQYF
CDR3nt: TGTGCCAGCAGTGAGGTGGGGTTTAGCACAGATACGCAGTATTTT
v_gene: TRBV2
d_gene: NA
abundance: many
j_gene: TRBJ2-3

CDR3aa: CASSFAPTGGTEAFF
CDR3nt: TGCGCCAGCAGCTTCGCACCCACAGGGGGGACTGAAGCTTTCTTT
v_gene: TRBV5-1
d_gene: TRBD1
abundance: many
j_gene: TRBJ1-1

CDR3aa: CSATDGSSYNEQFF
CDR3nt: TGCAGTGCTACCGACGGGAGCTCCTACAATGAGCAGTTCTTC
v_gene: TRBV20-1
d_gene: NA
abundance: many
j_gene: TRBJ2-1

CDR3aa: CSALLGLAFQETQYF
CDR3nt: TGCAGTGCTCTCCTAGGACTAGCGTTTCAAGAGACCCAGTACTTC
v_gene: TRBV20-1
d_gene: TRBD2
abundance: many
j_gene: TRBJ2-5

CDR3aa: CASSSSGSVGYF
CDR3nt: TGTGCCAGCAGCTCTAGCGGGTCGGTGGGGTATTTT
v_gene: TRBV7-9
d_gene: TRBD2
abundance: NA
j_gene: TRBJ2-3

CDR3aa: CATGTGSGNTIYF
CDR3nt: TGTGCCACCGGGACAGGGTCCGGAAACACCATATATTTT
v_gene: TRBV10-3
d_gene: TRBD1
abundance: NA
j_gene: TRBJ1-3

CDR3aa: CASSARTGETEAFF
CDR3nt: TGTGCCAGCAGTGCTCGGACAGGCGAAACTGAAGCTTTCTTT
v_gene: TRBV25-1
d_gene: TRBD1
abundance: many
j_gene: TRBJ1-1

CDR3aa: CASSQAQKGDTQYF
CDR3nt: TGCGCCAGCAGCCAAGCACAGAAAGGGGATACGCAGTATTTT
v_gene: TRBV4-1
d_gene: NA
abundance: many
j_gene: TRBJ2-3

CDR3aa: CASSPPRGDEAFF
CDR3nt: TGTGCCAGCTCACCTCCGCGGGGGGATGAAGCTTTCTTT
v_gene: TRBV18
d_gene: NA
abundance: few
j_gene: TRBJ1-1

CDR3aa: CASSPTASSEQFF
CDR3nt: TGCGCCAGCAGCCCGACGGCCAGCAGTGAGCAGTTCTTC
v_gene: TRBV5-1
d_gene: NA
abundance: many
j_gene: TRBJ2-1

CDR3aa: CASSLERPPNEQFF
CDR3nt: TGTGCCAGCAGCTTGGAAAGGCCCCCAAATGAGCAGTTCTTC
v_gene: TRBV5-6
d_gene: NA
abundance: few
j_gene: TRBJ2-1

CDR3aa: CSVEESASYEQYF
CDR3nt: TGCAGCGTTGAAGAATCTGCCTCCTACGAGCAGTACTTC
v_gene: TRBV29-1
d_gene: NA
abundance: many
j_gene: TRBJ2-7

CDR3aa: CASSSRFTGGAQGYEQFF
CDR3nt: TGCGCCAGCAGCTCGAGGTTTACCGGAGGTGCACAAGGATATGAGCAGTTCTTC
v_gene: TRBV5-1
d_gene: NA
abundance: NA
j_gene: TRBJ2-1

CDR3aa: CASSEFTGGQEKLFF
CDR3nt: TGTGCCAGCAGCGAGTTTACAGGGGGACAAGAAAAACTGTTTTTT
v_gene: TRBV6-1
d_gene: TRBD1
abundance: many
j_gene: TRBJ1-4

CDR3aa: CASSRRQALTTRSYEQYF
CDR3nt: TGTGCCAGCAGTCGTAGACAGGCACTCACCACTCGATCTTACGAGCAGTACTTC
v_gene: TRBV6-1
d_gene: NA
abundance: many
j_gene: TRBJ2-7

CDR3aa: CASSFGTRDGYTF
CDR3nt: TGTGCCAGCAGCTTCGGGACCCGCGACGGCTACACCTTC
v_gene: TRBV5-5
d_gene: NA
abundance: many
j_gene: TRBJ1-2

CDR3aa: CSARTGLVSYEQYF
CDR3nt: TGCAGTGCTAGGACCGGACTAGTATCCTACGAGCAGTACTTC
v_gene: TRBV20-1
d_gene: TRBD2
abundance: NA
j_gene: TRBJ2-7

CDR3aa: CASSPRTGERRPFF
CDR3nt: TGTGCCAGCAGCCCGCGGACAGGGGAGAGGAGGCCGTTTTTT
v_gene: TRBV7-2
d_gene: TRBD1
abundance: many
j_gene: TRBJ2-2

CDR3aa: CASSYSGGALNEQFF
CDR3nt: TGTGCCAGCAGTTATAGCGGGGGGGCTTTAAATGAGCAGTTCTTC
v_gene: TRBV6-5
d_gene: TRBD2
abundance: many
j_gene: TRBJ2-1

CDR3aa: CASRMTSNTGELFF
CDR3nt: TGTGCCAGCAGGATGACTTCTAACACCGGGGAGCTGTTTTTT
v_gene: TRBV12-3/TRBV12-4
d_gene: NA
abundance: many
j_gene: TRBJ2-2

CDR3aa: CASSLKGAGTEAFF
CDR3nt: TGTGCCAGCAGCTTAAAGGGGGCGGGAACTGAAGCTTTCTTT
v_gene: TRBV13
d_gene: TRBD1
abundance: NA
j_gene: TRBJ1-1

CDR3aa: CSVELRTNTEAFF
CDR3nt: TGCAGCGTTGAACTGCGAACGAACACTGAAGCTTTCTTT
v_gene: TRBV29-1
d_gene: NA
abundance: many
j_gene: TRBJ1-1

CDR3aa: CASSQERGQTLEAFF
CDR3nt: TGTGCCAGCAGCCAAGAACGAGGGCAGACACTTGAAGCTTTCTTT
v_gene: TRBV3-1
d_gene: NA
abundance: many
j_gene: TRBJ1-1

CDR3aa: CASRPGSPSGNTIYF
CDR3nt: TGCGCCAGTCGTCCTGGGAGTCCCTCTGGAAACACCATATATTTT
v_gene: TRBV5-1
d_gene: NA
abundance: many
j_gene: TRBJ1-3